These T cell receptor beta chains were read from a single sample in a study of regulatory T cells in long-lasting Graves disease. A single record per CDR3 protein comes from TCRdb applying MiXCR to the multiplex PCR reads. Of over 350,000 distinct CDR3 sequences in the sample, 13% to 15% were seen once. This same sample was also part of a study on T cells in Graves' hyperthyroidism and ophthalmopathy.

This specimen was peripheral blood mononuclear cells (PBMCs), taken at new diagnosis, from a patient treated with antithyroid drugs. These receptors all stem from a woman between 45 and 65 years old with Graves disease. CDR3s include the opening cysteine and the closing phenylalanine or tryptophan. The D gene is left open where the match is weak. Size values are once, few and many counts, or a class for expanded clones, and some rows have none.

CDR3aa: CASSLALAGVTDTQYF; CDR3nt: TGTGCCAGCAGCTTAGCCCTAGCGGGAGTAACAGATACGCAGTATTTT; v_gene: TRBV5-1; abundance: many; j_gene: TRBJ2-3; d_gene: TRBD2
CDR3aa: CATQGGTVTGELFF; CDR3nt: TGTGCCACCCAGGGGGGTACGGTCACCGGGGAGCTGTTTTTT; v_gene: TRBV2; abundance: many; j_gene: TRBJ2-2; d_gene: -
CDR3aa: CSARSPGTSRQETQYF; CDR3nt: TGCAGTGCTAGATCCCCCGGGACTAGCAGACAAGAGACCCAGTACTTC; v_gene: TRBV20-1; abundance: many; j_gene: TRBJ2-5; d_gene: TRBD2
CDR3aa: CASSPLAEGVNEQFF; CDR3nt: TGTGCCAGCTCACCCCTAGCGGAAGGAGTCAATGAGCAGTTCTTC; v_gene: TRBV18; abundance: many; j_gene: TRBJ2-1; d_gene: TRBD2
CDR3aa: CAWSVQSGSYNEQFF; CDR3nt: TGTGCCTGGAGTGTACAATCAGGGAGTTACAATGAGCAGTTCTTC; v_gene: TRBV30; abundance: many; j_gene: TRBJ2-1; d_gene: -
CDR3aa: CASSLTGETGELFF; CDR3nt: TGTGCCAGCAGCTTAACGGGGGAAACCGGGGAGCTGTTTTTT; v_gene: TRBV7-3; abundance: many; j_gene: TRBJ2-2; d_gene: -
CDR3aa: CASSWGLGPYEQYF; CDR3nt: TGCGCCAGCAGCTGGGGACTAGGGCCCTACGAGCAGTACTTC; v_gene: TRBV5-1; abundance: -; j_gene: TRBJ2-7; d_gene: TRBD2
CDR3aa: CASSPAEQVNTEAFF; CDR3nt: TGTGCCAGCTCACCTGCGGAGCAGGTGAACACTGAAGCTTTCTTT; v_gene: TRBV18; abundance: -; j_gene: TRBJ1-1; d_gene: -
CDR3aa: CASSRLSREQFF; CDR3nt: TGTGCCAGCAGCCGACTGTCGAGGGAGCAGTTCTTC; v_gene: TRBV5-5; abundance: -; j_gene: TRBJ2-1; d_gene: -
CDR3aa: CASSQKSTEAFF; CDR3nt: TGTGCCAGCAGCCAAAAGTCGACTGAAGCTTTCTTT; v_gene: TRBV3-1; abundance: many; j_gene: TRBJ1-1; d_gene: -
CDR3aa: CASSPPSGLYNEQFF; CDR3nt: TGTGCCAGCAGCCCACCCTCGGGTTTATACAATGAGCAGTTCTTC; v_gene: TRBV3-1; abundance: many; j_gene: TRBJ2-1; d_gene: -
CDR3aa: CAISESDRGNYGYTF; CDR3nt: TGTGCCATCAGTGAGTCCGACAGGGGGAACTATGGCTACACCTTC; v_gene: TRBV10-3; abundance: few; j_gene: TRBJ1-2; d_gene: TRBD1
CDR3aa: CASSEYRNDGYTF; CDR3nt: TGTGCCAGCAGTGAATACAGGAATGATGGCTACACCTTC; v_gene: TRBV2; abundance: many; j_gene: TRBJ1-2; d_gene: -
CDR3aa: CASSVVGDTEAFF; CDR3nt: TGTGCCAGCAGCGTAGTAGGTGACACTGAAGCTTTCTTT; v_gene: TRBV9; abundance: many; j_gene: TRBJ1-1; d_gene: -
CDR3aa: CASSPLGAPNTGELFF; CDR3nt: TGTGCCAGCAGCCCCCTGGGGGCCCCGAACACCGGGGAGCTGTTTTTT; v_gene: TRBV11-3; abundance: few; j_gene: TRBJ2-2; d_gene: -
CDR3aa: CSLLSGSETQYF; CDR3nt: TGCAGTCTTCTGAGCGGGAGTGAGACCCAGTACTTC; v_gene: TRBV29-1; abundance: many; j_gene: TRBJ2-5; d_gene: TRBD2
CDR3aa: CSIRRGGSGLHYEQYF; CDR3nt: TGCAGTATTAGACGAGGGGGTTCGGGACTACACTACGAGCAGTACTTC; v_gene: TRBV20-1; abundance: many; j_gene: TRBJ2-7; d_gene: -
CDR3aa: CASSPLKDTQYF; CDR3nt: TGTGCCAGCAGCCCCTTGAAAGATACGCAGTATTTT; v_gene: TRBV7-9; abundance: few; j_gene: TRBJ2-3; d_gene: -
CDR3aa: CASSPPNYRESYEQYF; CDR3nt: TGTGCCAGCTCACCACCTAATTACAGGGAATCCTACGAGCAGTACTTC; v_gene: TRBV18; abundance: many; j_gene: TRBJ2-7; d_gene: -
CDR3aa: CASSWGKRGYTF; CDR3nt: TGTGCCAGCAGTTGGGGGAAGCGAGGCTACACCTTC; v_gene: TRBV28; abundance: many; j_gene: TRBJ1-2; d_gene: -
CDR3aa: CASRAWDSNQPQHF; CDR3nt: TGTGCCAGCAGGGCTTGGGATAGCAATCAGCCCCAGCATTTT; v_gene: TRBV28; abundance: many; j_gene: TRBJ1-5; d_gene: -
CDR3aa: CASSGGVNLRDYEQYF; CDR3nt: TGTGCCAGCAGCGGGGGGGTAAACCTCAGGGACTACGAGCAGTACTTC; v_gene: TRBV11-2; abundance: many; j_gene: TRBJ2-7; d_gene: TRBD2
CDR3aa: CASRDRKDYGYTF; CDR3nt: TGTGCCAGCAGGGACAGGAAGGACTATGGCTACACCTTC; v_gene: TRBV9; abundance: many; j_gene: TRBJ1-2; d_gene: TRBD1
CDR3aa: CASSPSPQSEQYF; CDR3nt: TGTGCCAGCTCACCTTCCCCCCAATCCGAGCAGTACTTC; v_gene: TRBV18; abundance: -; j_gene: TRBJ2-7; d_gene: -
CDR3aa: CASRTGGNSNQPQHF; CDR3nt: TGTGCCAGTAGGACAGGGGGGAATAGCAATCAGCCCCAGCATTTT; v_gene: TRBV19; abundance: -; j_gene: TRBJ1-5; d_gene: TRBD1
CDR3aa: CASSLGTQGFYTF; CDR3nt: TGTGCCAGCAGCTTGGGGACACAGGGTTTCTACACCTTC; v_gene: TRBV5-6; abundance: -; j_gene: TRBJ1-2; d_gene: -
CDR3aa: CASSETGSHYGYTF; CDR3nt: TGTGCCAGCAGCGAGACAGGGAGTCACTATGGCTACACCTTC; v_gene: TRBV11-2; abundance: many; j_gene: TRBJ1-2; d_gene: TRBD1
CDR3aa: CASSAFRGNYNEQFF; CDR3nt: TGTGCCAGCAGTGCTTTCCGGGGAAACTACAATGAGCAGTTCTTC; v_gene: TRBV12-3/TRBV12-4; abundance: many; j_gene: TRBJ2-1; d_gene: -
CDR3aa: CASTNQGVWETQYF; CDR3nt: TGTGCCAGCACGAACCAGGGGGTTTGGGAGACCCAGTACTTC; v_gene: TRBV18; abundance: -; j_gene: TRBJ2-5; d_gene: TRBD1
CDR3aa: CASSRGWREGLYNEQFF; CDR3nt: TGTGCCAGCAGCCGGGGGTGGCGGGAGGGACTATACAATGAGCAGTTCTTC; v_gene: TRBV7-9; abundance: many; j_gene: TRBJ2-1; d_gene: TRBD2
CDR3aa: CASSLISSTDTQYF; CDR3nt: TGTGCCAGCAGCTTAATAAGCAGCACAGATACGCAGTATTTT; v_gene: TRBV5-6; abundance: few; j_gene: TRBJ2-3; d_gene: -
CDR3aa: CASPGGGEQYF; CDR3nt: TGTGCCAGCCCTGGCGGAGGCGAGCAGTACTTC; v_gene: TRBV6-1; abundance: many; j_gene: TRBJ2-7; d_gene: -
CDR3aa: CASSLGIQNEKLFF; CDR3nt: TGTGCCAGCTCACTCGGGATCCAGAATGAAAAACTGTTTTTT; v_gene: TRBV18; abundance: -; j_gene: TRBJ1-4; d_gene: -
CDR3aa: CASVGADAYNSPLHF; CDR3nt: TGTGCCAGTGTCGGAGCAGATGCCTATAATTCACCCCTCCACTTT; v_gene: TRBV19; abundance: -; j_gene: TRBJ1-6; d_gene: -
CDR3aa: CAWSARGNQPQHF; CDR3nt: TGTGCCTGGAGTGCCCGGGGCAATCAGCCCCAGCATTTT; v_gene: TRBV30; abundance: many; j_gene: TRBJ1-5; d_gene: -
CDR3aa: CASSLSGRFYNEQFF; CDR3nt: TGTGCCAGCAGTCTTAGCGGGAGGTTCTACAATGAGCAGTTCTTC; v_gene: TRBV3-1; abundance: many; j_gene: TRBJ2-1; d_gene: TRBD2
CDR3aa: CASSLDPDYEQYF; CDR3nt: TGTGCCAGCAGCTTAGATCCGGACTACGAGCAGTACTTC; v_gene: TRBV11-2; abundance: many; j_gene: TRBJ2-7; d_gene: -
CDR3aa: CASSVFSSGSGFYNEQFF; CDR3nt: TGTGCCAGCAGCGTGTTTAGCAGCGGTAGCGGCTTCTACAATGAGCAGTTCTTC; v_gene: TRBV9; abundance: once; j_gene: TRBJ2-1; d_gene: -
CDR3aa: CASSPGQGFAETQYF; CDR3nt: TGTGCCAGCAGCCCCGGACAGGGGTTTGCAGAGACCCAGTACTTC; v_gene: TRBV3-1; abundance: many; j_gene: TRBJ2-5; d_gene: TRBD1
CDR3aa: CASSQDEGVPADTQYF; CDR3nt: TGCGCCAGCAGCCAAGATGAAGGGGTACCGGCAGATACGCAGTATTTT; v_gene: TRBV4-1; abundance: -; j_gene: TRBJ2-3; d_gene: -
CDR3aa: CASSADRVSADTQYF; CDR3nt: TGTGCCAGCAGCGCGGACAGGGTTTCGGCAGATACGCAGTATTTT; v_gene: TRBV9; abundance: many; j_gene: TRBJ2-3; d_gene: TRBD1
CDR3aa: CAISGDLSSYNEQSF; CDR3nt: TGTGCCATCAGTGGTGACCTGAGCTCCTACAATGAGCAGTCCTTC; v_gene: TRBV10-3; abundance: few; j_gene: TRBJ2-1; d_gene: -
CDR3aa: CASSSGTSWQDTQYF; CDR3nt: TGTGCCAGCAGCTCCGGGACTAGCTGGCAAGATACGCAGTATTTT; v_gene: TRBV5-5; abundance: few; j_gene: TRBJ2-3; d_gene: TRBD2
CDR3aa: CASSARLMNTEAFF; CDR3nt: TGTGCCAGCAGTGCCAGACTTATGAACACTGAAGCTTTCTTT; v_gene: TRBV2; abundance: many; j_gene: TRBJ1-1; d_gene: -
CDR3aa: CASSLETGYGNTIYF; CDR3nt: TGTGCCAGCAGCTTGGAGACAGGGTACGGAAACACCATATATTTT; v_gene: TRBV5-8; abundance: -; j_gene: TRBJ1-3; d_gene: TRBD1
CDR3aa: CAWRPGTSKDTGELFF; CDR3nt: TGTGCCTGGAGGCCCGGGACTAGTAAAGACACCGGGGAGCTGTTTTTT; v_gene: TRBV30; abundance: few; j_gene: TRBJ2-2; d_gene: TRBD2
CDR3aa: CASSSKAGVFNEQFF; CDR3nt: TGTGCCAGCAGTTCTAAAGCGGGAGTCTTCAATGAGCAGTTCTTC; v_gene: TRBV2; abundance: many; j_gene: TRBJ2-1; d_gene: TRBD2
CDR3aa: CSVEVNTEAFF; CDR3nt: TGCAGCGTTGAGGTGAACACTGAAGCTTTCTTT; v_gene: TRBV29-1; abundance: many; j_gene: TRBJ1-1; d_gene: -
CDR3aa: CSARRREVGTDTQYF; CDR3nt: TGCAGTGCTCGTAGACGGGAAGTGGGGACAGATACGCAGTATTTT; v_gene: TRBV20-1; abundance: -; j_gene: TRBJ2-3; d_gene: -
CDR3aa: CASRMGGAYYGYTF; CDR3nt: TGTGCCAGCAGAATGGGGGGCGCTTACTATGGCTACACCTTC; v_gene: TRBV6-1; abundance: few; j_gene: TRBJ1-2; d_gene: -
CDR3aa: CASSERGGTGSEKLFF; CDR3nt: TGTGCCAGCAGTGAAAGAGGGGGGACAGGGAGCGAAAAACTGTTTTTT; v_gene: TRBV6-2/TRBV6-3; abundance: -; j_gene: TRBJ1-4; d_gene: TRBD1